These 20 T cell receptor beta chains were all obtained from the same sample, sequenced in a study of T cells after yellow fever vaccination. TCRdb itself ran the 5' RACE reads through MiXCR, one entry per CDR3 protein. The table records about 170,000 distinct CDR3 sequences, approximately 11% of them present only once. The specimen comprised CD8+ T cells sorted from PBMCs, sampled 15 days after the yellow fever booster vaccination. The receptors were sampled from a man aged 18-30 years who received the YFV17D yellow fever vaccine.

This clonotype has just a few counts. The rearrangement links TRBV5-1 to TRBJ2-7; D uncertain. The CDR3 runs to 15 residues. Germline CDR1 is SGHRS and CDR2 is YFSETQ. The ends were cut back, 4 bases at V and 5 bases at J, with 19 bases in the middle. The CDR3 sequence: CASSLVPGPSNEQYF. The CDR3 coding sequence is TGCGCCAGCAGCCTAGTCCCCGGCCCGTCCAACGAGCAGTACTTC.

This clonotype was detected only a few times. The gene calls are TRBV13 and TRBJ2-1, with D perhaps TRBD2 (5 bases). The CDR3 is 14 amino acids. The V end was cut by 5 bases, the J end by 5 bases, with 13 bases between. Germline V gene data show CDR1 as PRHDT and CDR2 as FYEKMQ (reference sequence). Written as DNA, the CDR3 is TGTGCCAGCAGCCCCCCGGGGTCAAACAATGAGCAGTTCTTC. Translating gives CASSPPGSNNEQFF.

This clonotype was seen a few times. The chain employs TRBV5-8 and TRBJ2-3; 15 nucleotides align to TRBD2. Germline V gene lookup returns CDR1 SGHTS and CDR2 YDEGEE. Germline trimming cut 7 bases from V and 5 bases from J; bases unmatched to any gene: 5. The CDR3 is made up of 15 amino acids. Written as DNA, the CDR3 is TGTGCCAGCGAACCGGGACTAGCGGGGGGAGATACGCAGTATTTT. Translation gives CASEPGLAGGDTQYF.

The chain links TRBV5-6 to TRBJ2-5; 8 bases agree with TRBD2. Per germline, CDR1 SGHDT and CDR2 YYEEEE. J lost 3 bases, V lost 5 bases, and 0 bases had no gene match. CDR3 length: 12 amino acids. CDR3 in amino acids: CASRGLEETQYF. The CDR3 DNA reads as TGTGCCAGCAGGGGACTAGAAGAGACCCAGTACTTC. Combining the CDR3 with reference TRBV5-6 and TRBJ2-5 gives the whole variable domain DAGVTQSPTHLIKTRGQQVTLRCSPKSGHDTVSWYQQALGQGPQFIFQYYEEEERQRGNFPDRFSGHQFPNYSSELNVNALLLGDSALYLCASRGLEETQYFGPGTRLLVL.

The chain combines TRBV5-4 with TRBJ2-3, with a weak D call TRBD2 (7 bases). Germline V lookup: CDR1 SGHNT, CDR2 YYREEE (reference sequence). CDR3 length: 16 residues. Between the trimmed V and J ends, which lost 0 bases and 6 bases, there was a span of 17 bases. CDR3 nucleotides: TGTGCCAGCAGCTTGGCGGGACGGGGGGCTGAGGATACGCAGTATTTT. Amino acids: CASSLAGRGAEDTQYF.

This clonotype came up a few times. The V call is TRBV18, the J call TRBJ1-1, with D unresolved. The V gene lost 0 bases and the J gene lost 4 bases, with 12 bases spanning the gap. The CDR3 spans 15 residues. Germline V gene lookup returns CDR1 KGHSH and CDR2 LQKENI. The CDR3 nucleotides read TGTGCCAGCTCACCACCGGTAGGGCCACGCACTGAAGCTTTCTTT. Residues: CASSPPVGPRTEAFF.

The chain uses TRBV29-1 and TRBJ2-1; 9 bases align to TRBD2. The CDR3 has 15 residues. Germline CDR1 reads SQVTM; CDR2 reads ANQGSEA. V was clipped by 4 bases and J by 6 bases; unmatched bases: 10. CDR3 sequence reads: CSVVSRGGLSNEQFF. The CDR3 DNA sequence: TGCAGCGTTGTATCGCGGGGGGGCCTAAGCAATGAGCAGTTCTTC.

This clonotype turned up a few times. The rearrangement joins TRBV28 to TRBJ2-3; D is undetermined. Trimming took 4 bases from V and 4 from J, leaving 12 bases between them. Germline V gene sequence: CDR1 MDHEN, CDR2 SYDVKM. This CDR3 has 14 residues. This chain's CDR3 is CASSSPRGADTQYF. Written as DNA, the CDR3 is TGTGCCAGCAGTTCTCCCAGAGGCGCAGATACGCAGTATTTT. The entire variable domain, with the rest obtained from reference TRBV28 and TRBJ2-3, is as follows: DVKVTQSSRYLVKRTGEKVFLECVQDMDHENMFWYRQDPGLGLRLIYFSYDVKMKEKGDIPEGYSVSREKKERFSLILESASTNQTSMYLCASSSPRGADTQYFGPGTRLTVL.

The rearrangement links TRBV5-1 to TRBJ1-2; no firm D call. Per the germline V gene, CDR1 is SGHRS and CDR2 is YFSETQ. The CDR3 loop spans 14 amino acids. V was shortened by 1 base and J by 5 bases, with 12 bases between the two germline ends. The CDR3 region has the DNA TGCGCCAGCAGCTTGCTCGGGGTAGAGTATGGCTACACCTTC. Translated, it gives CASSLLGVEYGYTF.

This clonotype occurred many times. This chain joins TRBV27 and TRBJ2-7; D is unclear. Trimming cost V 4 bases and J 6 bases, with 19 bases left between them. CDR1 is MNHEY, CDR2 SMNVEV, per germline (reference sequence). The CDR3 runs to 15 residues. As DNA, the CDR3 is TGTGCCAGCAGTTCCACCCCCGGGCGACACGTCGAGCAGTACTTC. Amino acids: CASSSTPGRHVEQYF.

This sequence joins TRBV2 and TRBJ2-7; D may be TRBD1 (5 bases). CDR3 size: 15 residues. Trimming shortened V by 4 bases and J by 3 bases, and 16 bases separated the two germline ends. The germline CDR1 and CDR2 sequences are SNHLY and FYNNEI. The CDR3 sequence is CASSVGAGRHYEQYV. CDR3 sequence (DNA): TGTGCCAGCAGTGTAGGGGCAGGACGGCACTACGAGCAGTACGTC.

This clonotype appeared a few times. V usage is TRBV3-1 and J usage is TRBJ2-6; D gene ambiguous. This CDR3 is built from 17 residues. Trimming shortened V by 0 bases and J by 0 bases, and 9 bases separated the two germline ends. The germline gives CDR1 LGHDT, CDR2 YNNKEL (reference sequence). The CDR3 spells CASSQDVPGSGANVLTF. As DNA, the CDR3 is TGTGCCAGCAGCCAAGATGTACCGGGCTCTGGGGCCAACGTCCTGACTTTC.

This chain links TRBV6-2 or TRBV6-3 with TRBJ2-7; TRBD2 matches at 8 bases. With V trimmed by 6 bases and J by 4 bases, 17 bases remained unmatched. CDR3 length: 17 amino acids. CDR1 and CDR2 (germline): MNHEY, SVGEGT. CDR3 coding DNA: TGTGCCAGCAGCCCCTTGGGGGTCGGTAGCGGGGTATACGAGCAGTACGTC. It specifies CASSPLGVGSGVYEQYV.

The sample holds a few counts of this clonotype. V is TRBV11-2 and J is TRBJ1-1; D ambiguous. The V gene's germline CDR1 is SGHAT and CDR2 FQNNGV. The CDR3 length is 12 residues. Trimming removed 7 bases at V and 0 bases at J, with 6 bases between. The CDR3 sequence: CASNNMNTEAFF. The DNA for the CDR3 is TGTGCCAGCAATAACATGAACACTGAAGCTTTCTTT.

In this sample, this clonotype turned up a few times. Here the CDR3 reads CASSQLLTADQPQHF. CDR3 bases: TGCGCCAGCAGCCAATTATTGACGGCGGATCAGCCCCAGCATTTT. This chain connects TRBV4-1 to TRBJ1-5; no clear D gene. Germline loops: CDR1 MGHRA, CDR2 YSYEKL. Trimming stripped 2 bases from V and 5 bases from J, with 13 bases between. The CDR3 runs 15 residues.

The V and J genes are TRBV28 and TRBJ2-4; TRBD1 agrees at 8 bases. J was trimmed by 0 bases and V by 2 bases; bases with no gene match: 12. This CDR3 comprises 19 residues. CDR1 and CDR2 (germline): MDHEN, SYDVKM. The CDR3 reads CASSLPPGQGFLAKNIQYF. The CDR3 coding sequence is TGTGCCAGCAGTTTACCTCCCGGACAGGGTTTTTTAGCCAAAAACATTCAGTACTTC.

This clonotype was counted ten times or more. The chain recombines TRBV20-1 with TRBJ2-1, with 8 nucleotides matching TRBD2. Germline CDR1 is DFQATT and CDR2 is SNEGSKA (reference sequence). The J segment lost 8 bases and the V segment lost 0 bases, leaving 9 bases of the junction unmatched. There are 15 residues in the CDR3. CDR3 residues: CSARDTGGAVDEQFF. The DNA for the CDR3 is TGCAGTGCTAGAGATACCGGGGGGGCCGTCGATGAGCAGTTCTTC.

This clonotype was seen only a few times. The V and J genes are TRBV11-2 and TRBJ1-5; maybe TRBD1 (6 bases). This CDR3 contains 15 residues. Trimming shortened V by 5 bases and J by 2 bases, and 13 bases separated the two germline ends. CDR1 is SGHAT, CDR2 FQNNGV, per germline. This CDR3 is CASSTTGRGNQPQHF. CDR3 bases: TGTGCCAGCAGCACCACAGGGAGGGGCAATCAGCCCCAGCATTTT.

V and J are TRBV28 and TRBJ2-1; perhaps TRBD2 as D (5 bases). CDR1 and CDR2 from the germline V gene are MDHEN and SYDVKM. The CDR3 consists of 17 residues. Trimming took 7 bases from V and 0 from J, leaving 19 bases between them. CDR3 nucleotides: TGTGCCAGCAACCCCCGGGGTGTGCAGAGCTCCTACAATGAGCAGTTCTTC. Translation gives CASNPRGVQSSYNEQFF.

This clonotype was detected a few times. The V and J genes are TRBV13 and TRBJ2-3; 8 bases fit TRBD2. CDR3 length equals 19 residues. The V and J ends lost 4 bases and 1 base, in that order; junction bases with no gene match: 16. The germline CDR1 and CDR2 sequences are PRHDT and FYEKMQ (reference sequence). As DNA, the CDR3 is TGTGCCAGCAGCTCGTCGACACCCCCGGGGGGGAGCGGCACAGATACGCAGTATTTT. Translated, it gives CASSSSTPPGGSGTDTQYF.